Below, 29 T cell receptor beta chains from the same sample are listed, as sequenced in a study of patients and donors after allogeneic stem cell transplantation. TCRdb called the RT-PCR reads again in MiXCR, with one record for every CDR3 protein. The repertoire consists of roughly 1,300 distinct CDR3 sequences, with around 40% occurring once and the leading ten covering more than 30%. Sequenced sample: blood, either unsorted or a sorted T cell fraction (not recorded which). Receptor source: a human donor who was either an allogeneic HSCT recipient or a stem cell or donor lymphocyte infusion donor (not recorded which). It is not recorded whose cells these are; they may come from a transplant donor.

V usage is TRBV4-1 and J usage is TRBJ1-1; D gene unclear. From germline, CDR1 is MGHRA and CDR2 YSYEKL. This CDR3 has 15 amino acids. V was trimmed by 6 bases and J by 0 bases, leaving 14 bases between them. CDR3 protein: CASRGVKALNTEAFF. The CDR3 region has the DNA TGCGCCAGCAGAGGTGTCAAAGCTTTGAACACTGAAGCTTTCTTT.

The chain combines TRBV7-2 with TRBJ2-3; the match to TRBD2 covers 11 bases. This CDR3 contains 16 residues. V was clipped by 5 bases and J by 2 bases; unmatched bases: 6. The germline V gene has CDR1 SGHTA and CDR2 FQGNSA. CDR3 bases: TGTGCCAGCAGCCGGGGTAGCGGGAGGGTCACAGATACGCAGTATTTT. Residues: CASSRGSGRVTDTQYF.

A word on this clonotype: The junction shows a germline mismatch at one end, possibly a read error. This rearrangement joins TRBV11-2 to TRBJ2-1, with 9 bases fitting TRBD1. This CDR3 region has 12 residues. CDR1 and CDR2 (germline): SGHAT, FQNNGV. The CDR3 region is CASSLGQGVILF. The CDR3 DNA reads TGTGCCAGCAGCTTGGGACAGGGAGTCATCCTCTTC.

CDR3 bases: TGTGCCAGCAGCGCTTGGGGGGCATCCACCGGGGAGCTGTTTTTT. Translated: CASSAWGASTGELFF. The V and J genes are TRBV7-8 and TRBJ2-2; D is possibly TRBD1 or TRBD2 (6 bases each). The CDR3 is 15 amino acids. V gave up 5 bases and J gave up 4 bases, with 14 bases separating them. Germline values: CDR1 SGHVS, CDR2 FQNEAQ. The whole variable domain, remainder taken from reference TRBV7-8 and TRBJ2-2, is GAGVSQSPRYKVAKRGQDVALRCDPISGHVSLFWYQQALGQGPEFLTYFQNEAQLDKSGLPSDRFFAERPEGSVSTLKIQRTQQEDSAVYLCASSAWGASTGELFFGEGSRLTVL.

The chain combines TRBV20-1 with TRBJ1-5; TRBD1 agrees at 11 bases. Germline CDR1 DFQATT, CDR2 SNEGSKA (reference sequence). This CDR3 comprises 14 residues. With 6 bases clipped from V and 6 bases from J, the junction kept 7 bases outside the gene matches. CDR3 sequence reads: CSATGTGGFQPQHF. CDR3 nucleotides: TGCAGTGCAACCGGGACAGGGGGGTTTCAGCCCCAGCATTTT.

This CDR3 is CAISRGGAANTEAFF. The CDR3, as DNA: TGTGCCATCTCTCGGGGAGGGGCGGCGAACACTGAAGCTTTCTTT. The chain joins TRBV10-3 to TRBJ1-1; the D gene is possibly TRBD1 (5 bases). The germline V gene encodes CDR1 ENHRY and CDR2 SYGVKD. Trimming stripped 8 bases from V and 1 base from J, with 17 bases between. This CDR3 has 15 amino acids.

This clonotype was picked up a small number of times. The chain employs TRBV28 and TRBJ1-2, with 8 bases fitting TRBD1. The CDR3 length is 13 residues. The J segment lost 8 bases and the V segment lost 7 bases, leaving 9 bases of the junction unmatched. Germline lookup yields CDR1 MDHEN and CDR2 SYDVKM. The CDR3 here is CASKRQGAGGYTF. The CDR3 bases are TGTGCCAGCAAACGCCAGGGGGCTGGAGGCTACACCTTC.

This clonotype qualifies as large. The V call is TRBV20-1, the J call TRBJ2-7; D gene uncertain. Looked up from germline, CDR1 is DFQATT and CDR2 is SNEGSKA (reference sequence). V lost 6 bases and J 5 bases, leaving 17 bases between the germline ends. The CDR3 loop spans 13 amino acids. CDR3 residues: CSAPPGGKDEQYF. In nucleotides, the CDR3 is TGCAGTGCCCCCCCTGGTGGGAAGGACGAGCAGTACTTC.

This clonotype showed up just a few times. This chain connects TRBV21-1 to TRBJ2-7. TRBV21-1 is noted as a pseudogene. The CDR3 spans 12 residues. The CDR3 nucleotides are TGTGCCAGCAGCCCATCATTCTACGAGCAGTACTTC. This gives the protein CASSPSFYEQYF.

The CDR3 DNA reads as TGTGCCAGCAGTTGGAACCTAGCAGATACGCAGTATTTT. This codes for CASSWNLADTQYF. This sequence joins TRBV7-2 and TRBJ2-3; no firm D call. V was pared by 6 bases and J by 4 bases, with 11 bases between. Germline lookup yields CDR1 SGHTA and CDR2 FQGNSA. The CDR3 runs 13 residues.

CDR3 residues: CASSSLAGGVGTDTQYF. CDR3 bases: TGTGCCAGCAGCTCTTTAGCGGGAGGGGTAGGCACAGATACGCAGTATTTT. The chain links TRBV7-2 to TRBJ2-3, with 11 bases fitting TRBD2. The length of the CDR3 is 17 residues. J lost 1 base, V lost 4 bases, and 7 bases had no gene match. Germline-derived CDR1 and CDR2 are SGHTA and FQGNSA. The entire variable domain, with the rest obtained from reference TRBV7-2 and TRBJ2-3, is as follows: GAGVSQSPSNKVTEKGKDVELRCDPISGHTALYWYRQSLGQGLEFLIYFQGNSAPDKSGLPSDRFSAERTGGSVSTLTIQRTQQEDSAVYLCASSSLAGGVGTDTQYFGPGTRLTVL.

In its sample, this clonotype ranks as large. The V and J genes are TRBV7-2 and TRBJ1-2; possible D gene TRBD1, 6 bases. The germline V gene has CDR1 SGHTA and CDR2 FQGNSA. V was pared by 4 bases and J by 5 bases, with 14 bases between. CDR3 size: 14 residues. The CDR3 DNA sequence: TGTGCCAGCAGCTCGAGCGGGGGGCAATATGGCTACACCTTC. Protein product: CASSSSGGQYGYTF. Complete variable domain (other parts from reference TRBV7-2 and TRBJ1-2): GAGVSQSPSNKVTEKGKDVELRCDPISGHTALYWYRQSLGQGLEFLIYFQGNSAPDKSGLPSDRFSAERTGGSVSTLTIQRTQQEDSAVYLCASSSSGGQYGYTFGSGTRLTVV.

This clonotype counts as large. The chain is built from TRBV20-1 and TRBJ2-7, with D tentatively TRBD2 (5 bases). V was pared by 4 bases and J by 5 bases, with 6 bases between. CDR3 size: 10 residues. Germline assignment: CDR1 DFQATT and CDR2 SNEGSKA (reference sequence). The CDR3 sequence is CSAMEDEQYF. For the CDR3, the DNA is TGCAGTGCTATGGAGGACGAGCAGTACTTC.

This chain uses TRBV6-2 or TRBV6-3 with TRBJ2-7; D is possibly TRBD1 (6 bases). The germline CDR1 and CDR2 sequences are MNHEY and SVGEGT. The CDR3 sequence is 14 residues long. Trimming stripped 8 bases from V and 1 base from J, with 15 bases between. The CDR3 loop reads CASGKTGTSYEQYF. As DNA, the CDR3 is TGTGCCAGCGGGAAGACCGGGACATCCTACGAGCAGTACTTC.

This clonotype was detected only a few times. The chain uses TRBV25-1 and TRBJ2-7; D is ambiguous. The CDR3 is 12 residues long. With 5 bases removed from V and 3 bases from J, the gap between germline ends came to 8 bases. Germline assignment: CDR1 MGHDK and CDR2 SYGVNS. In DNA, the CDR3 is TGTGCCAGCAGTTTCGGTAACTACGAGCAGTACTTC. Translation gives CASSFGNYEQYF.

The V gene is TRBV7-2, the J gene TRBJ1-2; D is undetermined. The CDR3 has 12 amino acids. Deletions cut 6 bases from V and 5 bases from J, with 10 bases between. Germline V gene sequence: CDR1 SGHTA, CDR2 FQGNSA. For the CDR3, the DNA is TGTGCCAGCAGTAAAATCGGGTATGGCTACACCTTC. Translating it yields CASSKIGYGYTF.

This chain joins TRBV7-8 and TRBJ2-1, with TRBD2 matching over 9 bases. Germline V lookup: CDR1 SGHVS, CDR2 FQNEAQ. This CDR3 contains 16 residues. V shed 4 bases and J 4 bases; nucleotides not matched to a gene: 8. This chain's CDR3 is CASSSSGTSIYNEQFF. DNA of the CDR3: TGTGCCAGCAGCTCCTCCGGGACTAGCATATACAATGAGCAGTTCTTC.

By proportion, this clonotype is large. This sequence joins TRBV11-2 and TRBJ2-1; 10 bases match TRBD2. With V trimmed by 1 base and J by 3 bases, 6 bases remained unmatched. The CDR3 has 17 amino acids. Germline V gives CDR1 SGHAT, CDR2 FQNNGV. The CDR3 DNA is TGTGCCAGCAGCTTAGGTGGGGGGACTAGCGTCTACAATGAGCAGTTCTTC. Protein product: CASSLGGGTSVYNEQFF.

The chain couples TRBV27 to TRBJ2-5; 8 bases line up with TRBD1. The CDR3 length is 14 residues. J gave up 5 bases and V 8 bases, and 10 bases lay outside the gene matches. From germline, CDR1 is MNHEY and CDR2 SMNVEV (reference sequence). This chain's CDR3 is CASGRDRRTETQYF. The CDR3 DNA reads TGTGCCAGCGGCCGGGACAGGAGGACGGAGACCCAGTACTTC.

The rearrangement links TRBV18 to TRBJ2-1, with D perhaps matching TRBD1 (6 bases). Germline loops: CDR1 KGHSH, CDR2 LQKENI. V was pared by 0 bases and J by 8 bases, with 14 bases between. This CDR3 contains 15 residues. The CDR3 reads CASSPPGQPKHEQFF. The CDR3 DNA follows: TGTGCCAGCTCACCACCGGGACAACCGAAGCATGAGCAGTTCTTC.

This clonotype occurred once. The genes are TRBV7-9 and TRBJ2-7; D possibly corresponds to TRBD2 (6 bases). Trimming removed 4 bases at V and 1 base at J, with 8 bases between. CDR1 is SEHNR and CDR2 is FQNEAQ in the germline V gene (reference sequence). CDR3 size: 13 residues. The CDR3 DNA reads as TGTGCCAGCAGCTACAGCGGGTCCTACGAGCAGTACTTC. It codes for CASSYSGSYEQYF.

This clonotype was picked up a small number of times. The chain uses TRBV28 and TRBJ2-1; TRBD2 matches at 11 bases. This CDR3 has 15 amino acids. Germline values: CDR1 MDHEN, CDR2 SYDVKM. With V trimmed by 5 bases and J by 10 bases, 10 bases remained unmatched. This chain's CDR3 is CASSPALAGVYEQFF. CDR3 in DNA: TGTGCCAGCAGTCCCGCACTAGCGGGAGTGTACGAGCAGTTCTTC.

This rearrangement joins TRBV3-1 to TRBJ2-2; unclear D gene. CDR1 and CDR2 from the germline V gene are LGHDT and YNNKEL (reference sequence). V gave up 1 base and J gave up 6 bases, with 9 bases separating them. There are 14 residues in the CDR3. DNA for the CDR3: TGTGCCAGCAGCCAAGTAGGGCGCCCCGGGGAGCTGTTTTTT. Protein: CASSQVGRPGELFF.

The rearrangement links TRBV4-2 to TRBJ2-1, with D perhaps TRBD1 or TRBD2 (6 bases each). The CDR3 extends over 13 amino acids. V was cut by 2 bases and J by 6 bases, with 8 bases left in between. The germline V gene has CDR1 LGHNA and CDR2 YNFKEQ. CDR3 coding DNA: TGTGCCAGCAGCCAAAGGGGGGCCAATGAGCAGTTCTTC. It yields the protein CASSQRGANEQFF.

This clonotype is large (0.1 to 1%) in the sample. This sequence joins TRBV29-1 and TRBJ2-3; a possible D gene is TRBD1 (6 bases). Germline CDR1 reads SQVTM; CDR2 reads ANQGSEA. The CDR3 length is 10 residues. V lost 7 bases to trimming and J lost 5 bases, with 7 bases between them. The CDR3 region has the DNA TGCAGCGCAGGGGAAGATACGCAGTATTTT. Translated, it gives CSAGEDTQYF.

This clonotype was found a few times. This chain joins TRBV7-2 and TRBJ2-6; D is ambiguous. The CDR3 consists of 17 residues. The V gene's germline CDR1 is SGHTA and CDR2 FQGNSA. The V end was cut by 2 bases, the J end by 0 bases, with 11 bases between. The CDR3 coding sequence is TGTGCCAGCAGCTTACATCGACAATCCTCTGGGGCCAACGTCCTGACTTTC. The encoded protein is CASSLHRQSSGANVLTF.

CDR3 sequence: CSAPRASSYNEQFF. The DNA for the CDR3 is TGCAGTGCTCCCCGGGCGAGCTCCTACAATGAGCAGTTCTTC. V gene TRBV20-1 combines with J gene TRBJ2-1; D call uncertain. Germline CDR1 is DFQATT and CDR2 is SNEGSKA (reference sequence). CDR3 size: 14 residues. Trimming left V 5 bases short and J 0 bases short, with 11 bases between.

The CDR3 coding sequence is TGTGCCAGCAGTTGGATACCGGGACTTCCCTACAATGAGCAGTTCTTC. Encoded protein: CASSWIPGLPYNEQFF. The V call is TRBV6-2 or TRBV6-3, the J call TRBJ2-1, with D possibly being TRBD2 (6 bases). This CDR3 has 16 residues. Germline CDR1 MNHEY, CDR2 SVGEGT. V was trimmed by 4 bases and J by 2 bases, leaving 15 bases between them.

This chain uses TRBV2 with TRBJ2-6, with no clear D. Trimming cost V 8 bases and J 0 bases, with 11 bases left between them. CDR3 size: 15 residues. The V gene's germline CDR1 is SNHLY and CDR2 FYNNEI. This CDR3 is CASRKEFSGANVLTF. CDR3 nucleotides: TGTGCCAGCCGAAAGGAGTTCTCTGGGGCCAACGTCCTGACTTTC.